This T cell receptor beta chain stems from a study of tumor-infiltrating lymphocytes in localized non-small cell lung cancer. Germline V lookup: CDR1 SEHNR, CDR2 FQNEAQ (reference sequence). Trimming stripped 6 bases from V and 3 bases from J, with 15 bases between. The CDR3 length is 16 residues. Only in-frame clones appear in the TCRdb table, and some are missing; sequencing was by immunoSEQ multiplex PCR. The table records tens of thousands of clones, over 75% of them present only once. This sequence originates from a human donor with non-small cell lung cancer. This chain connects TRBV7-9 to TRBJ1-6; D gene uncertain. Sequencing used lung tumor tissue. This CDR3 is CASSALDANYNSPLHF. The CDR3 DNA is TGTGCCAGCAGTGCCCTGGACGCGAACTATAATTCACCCCTCCACTTT.